The 13 T cell receptor beta chains listed next were all sequenced from one sample in a study of cytomegalovirus exposure and HLA in healthy donors. The PCR was carried out with 60 Vbeta primers and 13 Jbeta primers. Profiling relied on immunoSEQ multiplex PCR, and the TCRdb table lists in-frame clones only, not all of them. The sample has 75,000 to 95,000 clones, approximately 84% seen once. The sequenced material came from PBMCs. The receptors were gathered from a man between 18 and 35 years old in good health and CMV-seronegative.

V and J are TRBV25-1 and TRBJ1-1; the D is unclear. V dropped 4 bases and J dropped 0 bases, with 12 bases sitting between them. Germline CDR1 reads MGHDK; CDR2 reads SYGVNS. The CDR3 runs 15 residues. CDR3 DNA sequence: TGTGCCAGCAGTGGTCAGACACACATGAACACTGAAGCTTTCTTT. Translating it yields CASSGQTHMNTEAFF.

J is TRBJ2-1 and V is TRBV4-1; D is perhaps TRBD2 (6 bases). The CDR3 extends over 16 amino acids. Germline loops: CDR1 MGHRA, CDR2 YSYEKL. The germline V and J ends were trimmed by 0 bases and 6 bases, with 15 bases remaining between them. CDR3 sequence reads: CASSQEPGRRINEQFF. CDR3 sequence (DNA): TGCGCCAGCAGCCAAGAACCGGGGAGGCGGATCAATGAGCAGTTCTTC.

The chain is built from TRBV6-6 and TRBJ2-7, with TRBD1 matching over 11 bases. CDR1 MNHNY and CDR2 SVGAGI come from the germline V gene (reference sequence). Unmatched junction bases numbered 6, after V lost 6 bases and J lost 5 bases. CDR3 length equals 14 residues. The CDR3 sequence: CASRTGQGADEQYF. Written as DNA, the CDR3 is TGTGCCAGCAGGACCGGACAGGGGGCAGACGAGCAGTACTTC.

The chain is built from TRBV30 and TRBJ2-5, with D possibly matching TRBD2 (5 bases). The end of the DNA fits TRBJ2-7 better, so the J call may be wrong. The CDR3 is made up of 11 amino acids. Germline V CDR1 and CDR2: GTSNPN, SVGIG (reference sequence). CDR3 in amino acids: CAWGPGYEQYF. The CDR3 nucleotides are TGTGCCTGGGGGCCGGGATACGAGCAGTACTTC.

The J gene is TRBJ1-1, the V gene TRBV2, with 8 bases lining up with TRBD1. This CDR3 is 13 amino acids long. After removal of 10 bases from V and 5 bases from J, the junction contained 9 bases not matched to a gene. Per the germline V gene, CDR1 is SNHLY and CDR2 is FYNNEI. CDR3 protein: CATQDRGGTEAFF. DNA of the CDR3: TGTGCCACCCAAGACAGGGGAGGGACTGAAGCTTTCTTT. Combining the CDR3 with reference TRBV2 and TRBJ1-1 gives the whole variable domain EPEVTQTPSHQVTQMGQEVILRCVPISNHLYFYWYRQILGQKVEFLVSFYNNEISEKSEIFDDQFSVERPDGSNFTLKIRSTKLEDSAMYFCATQDRGGTEAFFGQGTRLTVV.

V gene TRBV27 combines with J gene TRBJ2-7; 9 nucleotides align to TRBD1. V was clipped by 5 bases and J by 4 bases; unmatched bases: 6. CDR3 length equals 14 residues. Germline CDR1 is MNHEY and CDR2 is SMNVEV (reference sequence). Here the CDR3 reads CASSRGTGFYEQYF. The CDR3, as DNA: TGTGCCAGCAGTCGTGGGACAGGGTTTTACGAGCAGTACTTC.

The chain couples TRBV11-2 to TRBJ2-3, with D perhaps matching TRBD1 (6 bases). V lost 4 bases, J lost 0 bases, and 11 bases lay in between. The CDR3 has 15 amino acids. Germline V gives CDR1 SGHAT, CDR2 FQNNGV. This CDR3 is CASSSGQLSTDTQYF. DNA for the CDR3: TGTGCCAGCAGCTCCGGACAGTTAAGCACAGATACGCAGTATTTT.

The chain links TRBV19 to TRBJ2-7; D remains unclear. Germline CDR1 reads LNHDA; CDR2 reads SQIVND (reference sequence). Trimming took off 3 bases at V and 3 bases at J, with 9 bases between the two ends. CDR3 length: 13 residues. The CDR3 DNA is TGTGCCAGTAGTATCATACCTAACTACGAGCAGTACTTC. This encodes CASSIIPNYEQYF.

V is TRBV4-3 and J is TRBJ2-1; 10 bases line up with TRBD1. Per germline, CDR1 LGHNA and CDR2 YSLEER. Unmatched junction bases numbered 5, after V lost 4 bases and J lost 5 bases. The CDR3 contains 15 residues. In DNA form, the CDR3 reads TGCGCCAGCAGCCTCCGGGACAGGGGTAACAATGAGCAGTTCTTC. Translation gives CASSLRDRGNNEQFF.

V and J are TRBV2 and TRBJ2-4; 10 bases map to TRBD2. CDR3 length equals 13 residues. V shed 4 bases, J shed 6 bases, and the junction held 0 bases outside the gene matches. Germline lookup yields CDR1 SNHLY and CDR2 FYNNEI. The CDR3 DNA follows: TGTGCCAGCAGTGGACTAGCGGGAAACATTCAGTACTTC. Protein: CASSGLAGNIQYF.

The chain is built from TRBV5-4 and TRBJ1-1, with D possibly matching TRBD1 (6 bases). V was clipped by 4 bases and J by 3 bases, with 13 bases between them. Germline V CDR1 and CDR2: SGHNT, YYREEE (reference sequence). The CDR3 extends over 14 amino acids. The DNA of the CDR3 is TGTGCCAGCAGCCGGGGAGCAGGGGACACTGAAGCTTTCTTT. Its protein is CASSRGAGDTEAFF. Filled out from reference TRBV5-4 and TRBJ1-1, the complete variable domain reads ETGVTQSPTHLIKTRGQQVTLRCSSQSGHNTVSWYQQALGQGPQFIFQYYREEENGRGNFPPRFSGLQFPNYSSELNVNALELDDSALYLCASSRGAGDTEAFFGQGTRLTVV.

The V call is TRBV5-4, the J call TRBJ2-7, with 10 bases that match TRBD1. Germline V CDR1 and CDR2: SGHNT, YYREEE (reference sequence). V trimming: 7 bases; J trimming: 4 bases; junction bases outside the gene matches: 8. The CDR3 extends over 14 amino acids. DNA of the CDR3: TGTGCCAGCGCGTCGACAGGGGGCAAGTACGAGCAGTACTTC. It codes for CASASTGGKYEQYF.

Only a few counts were recorded for this clone. The rearrangement joins TRBV7-2 to TRBJ1-2; D gene unclear. The CDR3 extends over 15 amino acids. V was pared by 3 bases and J by 4 bases, with 15 bases between. In germline, CDR1 is SGHTA, CDR2 FQGNSA. The CDR3 spells CASSFGSSGSYGYTF. The CDR3 nucleotides read TGTGCCAGCAGCTTCGGGTCTAGTGGAAGCTATGGCTACACCTTC.